The 19 T cell receptor beta chains presented below share a single source sample, sequenced in a study of blood T cell repertoires in COVID-19 (dated by TCRdb to the early 2020s). The library was made by the immunoSEQ multiplex PCR assay. The table comes from immuneACCESS by way of TCRdb, which keeps in-frame sequences with V and J called. Part of the clones is missing from these tables; in studies checked, under half for an unresolved V gene and the rest for unknown reasons. The sample profile shows 450,000 to 600,000 clones; 75% to 90% of them were found once. The top ten clones comprise about 0.7% of the sample. The specimen sequenced was PBMCs or T cells enriched from blood (not recorded which). The receptor source for this set is a woman in her late teens or twenties who had recovered from COVID-19.

The V call is TRBV5-1, the J call TRBJ1-1, with D possibly being TRBD1 (6 bases). The CDR3 covers 15 residues. Germline CDR1 and CDR2: SGHRS and YFSETQ. Deletions cut 2 bases from V and 0 bases from J, with 11 bases between. CDR3 region: CASSFMAGVNTEAFF. The CDR3 DNA reads as TGCGCCAGCAGCTTTATGGCAGGGGTGAACACTGAAGCTTTCTTT.

The chain couples TRBV5-6 to TRBJ2-5; tentatively, D is TRBD1 (6 bases). With 5 bases removed from V and 5 bases from J, the gap between germline ends came to 25 bases. CDR1 and CDR2 from the germline V gene are SGHDT and YYEEEE. This CDR3 has 17 residues. The CDR3 DNA reads TGTGCCAGCAGGACCTGGTCAGGGGCCCACCCCCTGGAGACCCAGTACTTC. It specifies CASRTWSGAHPLETQYF.

This chain joins TRBV5-1 and TRBJ1-2, with 10 bases identical to TRBD1. CDR1 and CDR2 (germline): SGHRS, YFSETQ. Trimming removed 4 bases from V and 8 bases from J; junction bases left unmatched: 8. There are 14 residues in the CDR3. This CDR3 reads CASSATGTGEGYTF. The CDR3 coding sequence is TGCGCCAGCAGCGCCACCGGGACAGGGGAGGGCTACACCTTC.

The rearrangement links TRBV4-1 to TRBJ1-6; D not resolved. Germline V gene data show CDR1 as MGHRA and CDR2 as YSYEKL. V was trimmed by 1 base and J by 13 bases, leaving 11 bases between them. The CDR3 is made up of 13 amino acids. CDR3: CASSQVGGIPLHF. The CDR3 DNA is TGCGCCAGCAGCCAAGTTGGCGGTATTCCCCTCCACTTT.

This clone was counted between two and nine times. The V gene is TRBV20-1, the J gene TRBJ2-1, with 11 bases matching TRBD2. The V gene end was trimmed by 6 bases and the J gene end by 6 bases; junction bases not matched to a gene: 13. The germline V gene encodes CDR1 DFQATT and CDR2 SNEGSKA (reference sequence). The CDR3 sequence is 16 residues long. This CDR3 reads CSASGTSGRTANEQFF. The CDR3 DNA reads as TGCAGTGCCAGTGGGACTAGCGGTCGAACCGCCAATGAGCAGTTCTTC.

The chain couples TRBV11-3 to TRBJ2-3, with D possibly being TRBD2 (5 bases). The CDR3 loop spans 15 amino acids. V lost 5 bases to trimming and J lost 0 bases, with 12 bases between them. Germline-derived CDR1 and CDR2 are SGHNT and YENEEA. The CDR3 nucleotides read TGTGCCAGCAGCCCCGGGGAAGCTAGCACAGATACGCAGTATTTT. Protein sequence: CASSPGEASTDTQYF.

The chain joins TRBV3-1 (or the pseudogene TRBV3-2) to TRBJ1-3; D is unresolved. CDR3 length: 17 residues. CDR1 LGHDT and CDR2 YNNKEL come from the germline V gene (reference sequence). Trimming removed 2 bases from V and 0 bases from J, with 14 bases in between. CDR3 region: CASSQWAGRASGNTIYF. The CDR3 bases are TGTGCCAGCAGCCAATGGGCAGGCCGCGCCTCTGGAAACACCATATATTTT.

The rearrangement uses TRBV5-1 and TRBJ1-2, with D tentatively TRBD1 (5 bases). In germline, CDR1 is SGHRS, CDR2 YFSETQ. This CDR3 comprises 16 residues. V was clipped by 4 bases and J by 3 bases, with 19 bases between them. The CDR3 is CASSPSGAFLDYGYTF. CDR3 coding DNA: TGCGCCAGCAGCCCCAGCGGGGCCTTTCTAGACTATGGCTACACCTTC.

This clone appeared a single time. J is TRBJ2-3 and V is TRBV28, with a weak D call TRBD2 (6 bases). Germline CDR1 reads MDHEN; CDR2 reads SYDVKM. CDR3 length equals 14 residues. The V end was cut by 3 bases, the J end by 9 bases, with 16 bases between. For the CDR3, the DNA is TGTGCCAGCAGTTTGTTGGGGGGTCCGGGCACGCAGTATTTT. Amino acid sequence: CASSLLGGPGTQYF.

The rearrangement uses TRBV11-2 and TRBJ2-4; 8 bases line up with TRBD1. CDR1 is SGHAT and CDR2 is FQNNGV in the germline V gene. This CDR3 is 14 amino acids long. The ends lost 5 bases at V and 5 bases at J; junction bases unmatched: 5. The CDR3 protein is CASSLQGAENIQYF. The DNA for the CDR3 is TGTGCCAGCAGCCTCCAGGGGGCGGAAAACATTCAGTACTTC.

This clone came up once. V and J are TRBV5-6 and TRBJ1-6; tentatively, D is TRBD1 (5 bases). Trimming removed 2 bases at V and 7 bases at J, with 16 bases between. Germline assignment: CDR1 SGHDT and CDR2 YYEEEE. The CDR3 covers 16 residues. CDR3 protein: CASSFYLRRGNSPLHF. In nucleotides, the CDR3 is TGTGCCAGCAGCTTCTACCTTAGACGGGGGAATTCACCCCTCCACTTT.

V gene TRBV11-3 combines with J gene TRBJ2-7; 9 nucleotides match TRBD1. Unmatched junction bases numbered 2, after V lost 0 bases and J lost 2 bases. The CDR3 has 15 residues. CDR1 and CDR2 from the germline V gene are SGHNT and YENEEA. In nucleotides, the CDR3 is TGTGCCAGCAGCTTAGACGGGACAGGGACCTACGAGCAGTACTTC. Protein sequence: CASSLDGTGTYEQYF.

This clone was found once. The chain employs TRBV7-2 and TRBJ1-2; D is perhaps TRBD1 (6 bases). The CDR3 covers 13 residues. The V gene lost 4 bases and the J gene lost 8 bases, with 14 bases spanning the gap. Germline CDR1 SGHTA, CDR2 FQGNSA. CDR3 nucleotides: TGTGCCAGCAGCTACAGGGATTCGACGGGCTACACCTTC. Encoded protein: CASSYRDSTGYTF.

The chain has TRBV5-4 and TRBJ2-1; D remains ambiguous. V was shortened by 2 bases and J by 0 bases, with 6 bases between the two germline ends. The CDR3 is 14 amino acids. Per germline, CDR1 SGHNT and CDR2 YYREEE (reference sequence). CDR3: CASSFSSSYNEQFF. The CDR3 coding sequence is TGTGCCAGCAGCTTCTCGAGCTCCTACAATGAGCAGTTCTTC.

The chain combines TRBV2 with TRBJ2-5, with 9 bases lining up with TRBD1. The length of the CDR3 is 15 residues. With V trimmed by 8 bases and J by 4 bases, 11 bases remained unmatched. The germline V gene encodes CDR1 SNHLY and CDR2 FYNNEI. DNA of the CDR3: TGTGCCAGCTCGGGGGGACAGGGATTCGTAGAGACCCAGTACTTC. The encoded protein is CASSGGQGFVETQYF.

This chain uses TRBV28 with TRBJ1-5; D is perhaps TRBD1 (6 bases). Germline CDR1 MDHEN, CDR2 SYDVKM. Trimming cost V 3 bases and J 5 bases, with 17 bases left between them. This CDR3 region has 16 residues. The DNA of the CDR3 is TGTGCCAGCAGTTTCCGCCCAGGGGATGGGGATCAGCCCCAGCATTTT. This codes for CASSFRPGDGDQPQHF.

The sample holds one count of this clone. This chain links TRBV27 with TRBJ2-2; 8 bases are shared with TRBD2. The V segment lost 5 bases and the J segment 6 bases; nucleotides outside the gene matches: 8. This CDR3 spans 15 amino acids. Germline CDR1 is MNHEY and CDR2 is SMNVEV (reference sequence). The CDR3 DNA sequence: TGTGCCAGCAGTCCGCTAACTAGCGGCCCCGGGGAGCTGTTTTTT. As protein: CASSPLTSGPGELFF.

There are a few counts of this clone. The CDR3 nucleotides are TGCGCCAGCAGCTTGACGTTTCAGGGGGAAGGGCCACCCCTCCACTTT. Encoded protein: CASSLTFQGEGPPLHF. The rearrangement uses TRBV5-1 and TRBJ1-6; TRBD1 matches 7 bases. Trimming cost V 1 base and J 11 bases; bases outside gene matches: 12. Germline lookup yields CDR1 SGHRS and CDR2 YFSETQ. CDR3 length equals 16 residues.

The chain couples TRBV4-1 to TRBJ2-6, with D possibly TRBD1 on 5 matching bases. The germline V gene encodes CDR1 MGHRA and CDR2 YSYEKL. V lost 4 bases and J lost 0, with 10 bases in between. CDR3 length: 16 residues. The CDR3 region has the DNA TGCGCCAGCAGCCTTCGACAGTCCTCTGGGGCCAACGTCCTGACTTTC. As protein: CASSLRQSSGANVLTF.